This T cell receptor beta chain was found in a study of siplizumab effects on memory and regulatory T cells. The study's findings and limits: Proliferating Tregs from siplizumab cultures lacked functional confirmation of suppression. The drug siplizumab significantly decreased the alloreactive sequences that could be traced to unstimulated CD4+ memory cells. Naive T cells seemed more diverse than memory cells and seemed major alloresponse contributors.

Worth noting for this clone: Its target is unknown.

Sequences were generated from unstimulated naive, memory, effector memory and TEMRA subsets in three donor pairs. TCRdb keeps only in-frame clones here, not all; method: immunoSEQ multiplex PCR. The sample records about 57,000 clones, around four fifths being singletons. Material: memory CD4+ T cells sorted from blood. The source of this sequence is a human donor in good health.

CDR3: CASSPWGGRQETQYF. The CDR3 region has the DNA TGTGCCAGCAGCCCTTGGGGGGGGCGGCAAGAGACCCAGTACTTC. V usage is TRBV27 and J usage is TRBJ2-5, with a tentative D call TRBD2 (7 bases). This CDR3 has 15 amino acids. V lost 6 bases to trimming and J lost 2 bases, with 16 bases between them. Germline loops: CDR1 MNHEY, CDR2 SMNVEV (reference sequence).